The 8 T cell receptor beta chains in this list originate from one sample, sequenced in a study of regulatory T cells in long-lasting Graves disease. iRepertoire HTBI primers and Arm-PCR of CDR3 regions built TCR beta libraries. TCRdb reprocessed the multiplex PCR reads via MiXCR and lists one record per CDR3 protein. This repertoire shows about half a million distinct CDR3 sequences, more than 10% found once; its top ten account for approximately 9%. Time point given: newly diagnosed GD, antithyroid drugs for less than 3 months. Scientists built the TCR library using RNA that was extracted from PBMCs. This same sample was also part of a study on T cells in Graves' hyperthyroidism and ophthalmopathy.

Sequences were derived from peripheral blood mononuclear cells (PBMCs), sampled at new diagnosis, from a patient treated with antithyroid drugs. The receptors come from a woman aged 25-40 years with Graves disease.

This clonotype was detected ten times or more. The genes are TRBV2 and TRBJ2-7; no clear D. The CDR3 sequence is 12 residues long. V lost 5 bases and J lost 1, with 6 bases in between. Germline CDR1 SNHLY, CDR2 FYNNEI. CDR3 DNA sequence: TGTGCCAGCAGTTGGTTGTCCTACGAGCAGTACTTC. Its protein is CASSWLSYEQYF.

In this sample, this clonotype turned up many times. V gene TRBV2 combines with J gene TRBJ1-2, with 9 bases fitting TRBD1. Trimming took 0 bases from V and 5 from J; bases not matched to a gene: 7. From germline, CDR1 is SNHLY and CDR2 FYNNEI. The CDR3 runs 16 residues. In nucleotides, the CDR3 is TGTGCCAGCAGTGAAGCGGGGAGGACAGGGGTGTATGGCTACACCTTC. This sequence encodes CASSEAGRTGVYGYTF.

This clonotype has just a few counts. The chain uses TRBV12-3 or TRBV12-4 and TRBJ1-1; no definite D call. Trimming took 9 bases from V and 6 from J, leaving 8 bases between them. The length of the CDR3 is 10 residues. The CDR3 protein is CASGGSEAFF. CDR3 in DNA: TGTGCCAGTGGTGGGTCTGAAGCTTTCTTT.

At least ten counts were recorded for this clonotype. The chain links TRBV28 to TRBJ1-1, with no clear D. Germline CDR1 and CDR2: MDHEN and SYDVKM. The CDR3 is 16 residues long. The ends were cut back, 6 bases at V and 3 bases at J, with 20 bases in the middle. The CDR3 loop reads CASRTPRSSLDTEAFF. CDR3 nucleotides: TGTGCCAGCAGAACACCCCGAAGCAGTTTGGACACTGAAGCTTTCTTT.

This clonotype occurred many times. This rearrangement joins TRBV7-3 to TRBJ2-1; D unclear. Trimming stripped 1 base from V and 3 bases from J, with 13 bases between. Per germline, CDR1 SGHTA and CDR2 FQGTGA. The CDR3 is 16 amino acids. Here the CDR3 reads CASSLNGELGYNEQFF. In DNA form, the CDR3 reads TGTGCCAGCAGCTTAAATGGGGAATTGGGCTACAATGAGCAGTTCTTC.

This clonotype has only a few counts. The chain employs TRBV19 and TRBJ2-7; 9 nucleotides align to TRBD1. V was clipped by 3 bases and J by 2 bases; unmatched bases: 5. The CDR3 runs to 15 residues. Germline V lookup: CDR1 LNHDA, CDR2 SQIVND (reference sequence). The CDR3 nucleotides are TGTGCCAGTAGTATCACAGGGGGCGGCCCCTACGAGCAGTACTTC. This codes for CASSITGGGPYEQYF.

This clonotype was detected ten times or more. DNA for the CDR3: TGTGCCAGCAGCGTTACGACTAGCGGGCCGAGGGAGACCCAGTACTTC. Its protein product is CASSVTTSGPRETQYF. This chain joins TRBV11-2 and TRBJ2-5, with 10 bases fitting TRBD2. The CDR3 runs 16 residues. V lost 5 bases to trimming and J lost 5 bases; unmatched junction nucleotides: 11. CDR1 and CDR2 from the germline V gene are SGHAT and FQNNGV.

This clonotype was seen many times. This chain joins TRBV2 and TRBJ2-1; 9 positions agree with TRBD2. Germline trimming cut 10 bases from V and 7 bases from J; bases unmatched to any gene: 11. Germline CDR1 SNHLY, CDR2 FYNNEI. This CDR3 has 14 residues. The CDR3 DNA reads TGTGCCATTCACATTAGCGGGAGTAAGAATGAGCAGTTCTTC. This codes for CAIHISGSKNEQFF.